This record concerns one T cell receptor (beta chain) sequence. The antigen is not known. The data were taken from a study of T cell repertoires in cytomegalovirus infection. Notes on the study in general: What dominated the ex vivo response were HLA-C-restricted CMV-specific TCR beta clonotypes.

Germline V gene sequence: CDR1 MNHNY, CDR2 SVGAGI (reference sequence). V was cut by 6 bases and J by 3 bases, with 12 bases left in between. This CDR3 has 14 amino acids. TCRdb processed the reads anew with MiXCR; each CDR3 protein has one entry. The repertoire consists of fewer than 350,000 distinct CDR3 sequences, with 15% to 20% occurring once and the leading ten covering around 11%. This TCR came from a human donor in good health (CMV status not recorded). Some clones in this sample may be carry-over from other donors' samples. Sequences were obtained from PBMCs. V is TRBV6-6 and J is TRBJ1-5; D ambiguous. CDR3 protein: CASRPFFDNQPQHF. The CDR3 DNA reads TGTGCCAGCAGACCTTTTTTTGACAATCAGCCCCAGCATTTT.